The 20 T cell receptor beta chains given below trace back to one sample, sequenced in a study of blood T cells in healthy people across ages. Sample-barcoded 5' priming and a J-beta primer mix drove a second PCR of roughly 6 to 12 cycles. TCRdb called the 5' RACE reads again in MiXCR, with one record for every CDR3 protein. The repertoire consists of over a million distinct CDR3 sequences, with about 40% occurring once and the leading ten covering less than 8%. The sequenced material came from blood. These receptors came from a woman aged 18-29 years in good health.

CDR3 DNA: TGCGCCAGCAGCCAAGACATTCCTATCAGGGGCACTGAAGCTTTCTTT. As protein: CASSQDIPIRGTEAFF. The chain combines TRBV4-1 with TRBJ1-1; tentatively, D is TRBD1 (6 bases). CDR1 and CDR2 from the germline V gene are MGHRA and YSYEKL. The CDR3 consists of 16 residues. The V gene lost 0 bases and the J gene lost 4 bases, with 15 bases spanning the gap.

This clonotype has just a few counts. V is TRBV20-1 and J is TRBJ1-2; D is ambiguous. Trimming took off 6 bases at V and 2 bases at J, with 13 bases between the two ends. The CDR3 covers 13 residues. CDR1 and CDR2 from the germline V gene are DFQATT and SNEGSKA (reference sequence). The DNA for the CDR3 is TGCAGTGCGCTTGACGAGACCAACTATGGCTACACCTTC. Residues: CSALDETNYGYTF.

The rearrangement links TRBV7-2 to TRBJ2-7; D is unresolved. From germline, CDR1 is SGHTA and CDR2 FQGNSA. The CDR3 sequence is 14 residues long. Between the trimmed V and J ends, which lost 4 bases and 6 bases, there was a span of 16 bases. In nucleotides, the CDR3 is TGTGCCAGCAGCTCGGCGACCGTTCTGGGCGAGCAGTACTTC. Its translation: CASSSATVLGEQYF.

The chain couples TRBV20-1 to TRBJ1-2; no reliable D call. Per the germline V gene, CDR1 is DFQATT and CDR2 is SNEGSKA (reference sequence). The V end was cut by 6 bases, the J end by 4 bases, with 12 bases between. The CDR3 spans 12 residues. For the CDR3, the DNA is TGCAGTGCCCCGAAAGAGCCCTATGGCTACACCTTC. It codes for CSAPKEPYGYTF.

This clonotype showed up just a few times. The chain couples TRBV7-2 to TRBJ2-5; TRBD1 matches at 10 bases. The V and J ends lost 4 bases and 5 bases, in that order; junction bases with no gene match: 7. CDR3 length: 15 residues. Germline assignment: CDR1 SGHTA and CDR2 FQGNSA. CDR3 DNA sequence: TGTGCCAGCAGCTCCCTGAGACAGGGGGCCGAGACCCAGTACTTC. This translates into CASSSLRQGAETQYF.

The sample holds a few counts of this clonotype. The chain combines TRBV5-6 with TRBJ2-3, with D uncertain. From germline, CDR1 is SGHDT and CDR2 YYEEEE. V was trimmed by 1 base and J by 2 bases, leaving 8 bases between them. This CDR3 has 14 residues. The CDR3 loop is CASSLKGNTDTQYF. DNA of the CDR3: TGTGCCAGCAGCTTGAAAGGGAACACAGATACGCAGTATTTT.

This clonotype was seen more than once but under ten times. CDR3 amino acids: CASSFILAGKSGTDTQYF. In DNA form, the CDR3 reads TGCGCCAGCAGCTTTATACTAGCGGGAAAATCGGGCACAGATACGCAGTATTTT. The chain links TRBV5-1 to TRBJ2-3, with 10 bases fitting TRBD2. The germline gives CDR1 SGHRS, CDR2 YFSETQ. After removal of 2 bases from V and 1 base from J, the junction contained 10 bases not matched to a gene. This CDR3 has 18 residues.

A few counts support this clonotype. This could be a read error, since a much larger clone is one nucleotide away. The V and J genes are TRBV28 and TRBJ2-7; D is possibly TRBD1 (6 bases). V was pared by 7 bases and J by 3 bases, with 10 bases between. CDR3 length: 12 amino acids. The germline V gene has CDR1 MDHEN and CDR2 SYDVKM. CDR3 nucleotide sequence: TGTGCCAGCACCCTGACAGGCTACGAGCAGTACTTC. Translating it yields CASTLTGYEQYF.

This clonotype was counted between two and nine times. The chain couples TRBV20-1 to TRBJ1-1; D ambiguous. The CDR3 loop spans 13 amino acids. Germline V CDR1 and CDR2: DFQATT, SNEGSKA (reference sequence). Trimming left V 3 bases short and J 1 base short, with 9 bases between. CDR3 sequence: CSASRSENTEAFF. In nucleotides, the CDR3 is TGCAGTGCTAGTAGATCGGAGAACACTGAAGCTTTCTTT.

The CDR3 is CASRPYTSVPPYEQYF. CDR3 bases: TGTGCCAGCAGACCTTATACTAGCGTTCCTCCCTACGAGCAGTACTTC. The genes are TRBV6-5 and TRBJ2-7, with 7 bases fitting TRBD2. With 6 bases clipped from V and 2 bases from J, the junction kept 13 bases outside the gene matches. The CDR3 sequence is 16 residues long. Germline CDR1 MNHEY, CDR2 SVGAGI.

The CDR3 protein is CSVESPGIQETQYF. The CDR3 DNA sequence: TGCAGCGTTGAATCTCCCGGTATCCAAGAGACCCAGTACTTC. The chain recombines TRBV29-1 with TRBJ2-5; D not resolved. CDR1 is SQVTM and CDR2 is ANQGSEA in the germline V gene. V was trimmed by 2 bases and J by 1 base, leaving 11 bases between them. CDR3 length: 14 residues.

The table lists this clonotype with a few counts. V is TRBV20-1 and J is TRBJ2-1; D gene unclear. Trimming took off 0 bases at V and 5 bases at J, with 8 bases between the two ends. The germline CDR1 and CDR2 sequences are DFQATT and SNEGSKA (reference sequence). This CDR3 region has 13 residues. The CDR3 spells CSARDAVNNEQFF. The CDR3 nucleotides are TGCAGTGCTAGAGATGCGGTGAACAATGAGCAGTTCTTC.

The chain couples TRBV25-1 to TRBJ2-7, with 12 positions matching TRBD2. V lost 6 bases, J lost 3 bases, and 9 bases stayed unmatched. Germline values: CDR1 MGHDK, CDR2 SYGVNS. This CDR3 comprises 16 residues. This CDR3 is CASSATSGGRYYEQYF. CDR3 nucleotides: TGTGCCAGCAGCGCCACTAGCGGGGGGCGATACTACGAGCAGTACTTC.

The chain recombines TRBV7-9 with TRBJ2-7; D ambiguous. The CDR3 runs to 14 residues. V was trimmed by 1 base and J by 2 bases, leaving 9 bases between them. Germline V gene data show CDR1 as SEHNR and CDR2 as FQNEAQ (reference sequence). The CDR3 region is CASSLVQNPYEQYF. In DNA, the CDR3 is TGTGCCAGCAGCTTAGTCCAGAATCCCTACGAGCAGTACTTC.

This clonotype came up a few times. J is TRBJ1-4 and V is TRBV7-4, with D perhaps matching TRBD1 (5 bases). This CDR3 is 16 amino acids long. Germline values: CDR1 SGHVT, CDR2 SQSDAQ. V was trimmed by 5 bases and J by 1 base, leaving 14 bases between them. This CDR3 is CASSPAGEETNEKLFF. The CDR3 nucleotides are TGTGCCAGCAGCCCTGCGGGGGAGGAAACTAATGAAAAACTGTTTTTT.

The chain links TRBV7-9 to TRBJ2-7, with D unresolved. V gave up 5 bases and J gave up 2 bases, with 7 bases separating them. From germline, CDR1 is SEHNR and CDR2 FQNEAQ (reference sequence). This CDR3 has 12 amino acids. This CDR3 reads CASSIAAYEQYF. The CDR3 coding sequence is TGTGCCAGCAGCATTGCGGCCTACGAGCAGTACTTC.

This clonotype was detected only a few times. The rearrangement joins TRBV9 to TRBJ2-7, with D uncertain. Trimming stripped 3 bases from V and 2 bases from J, with 6 bases between. The CDR3 length is 12 residues. Germline V gene sequence: CDR1 SGDLS, CDR2 YYNGEE. This CDR3 is CASSGHTYEQYF. The CDR3 nucleotides read TGTGCCAGCAGCGGACACACCTACGAGCAGTACTTC.

This clonotype was detected only a few times. The rearrangement uses TRBV7-2 and TRBJ2-1; D is ambiguous. Germline CDR1 is SGHTA and CDR2 is FQGNSA. With 1 base removed from V and 3 bases from J, the gap between germline ends came to 4 bases. This CDR3 contains 13 residues. CDR3 residues: CASSLEHYNEQFF. CDR3 DNA sequence: TGTGCCAGCAGCTTAGAGCACTACAATGAGCAGTTCTTC.

The gene calls are TRBV11-1 and TRBJ2-2; D uncertain. V shed 5 bases and J shed 6 bases, with 10 bases lying between them. The length of the CDR3 is 13 residues. In germline, CDR1 is SGHAT, CDR2 FQDESV (reference sequence). The CDR3 here is CASSQQFAGELFF. The CDR3, as DNA: TGTGCCAGCAGCCAACAGTTCGCCGGGGAGCTGTTTTTT.

V gene TRBV4-1 combines with J gene TRBJ2-7; 8 bases align to TRBD2. Unmatched junction bases numbered 9, after V lost 5 bases and J lost 0 bases. The V gene's germline CDR1 is MGHRA and CDR2 YSYEKL. This CDR3 region has 16 residues. DNA for the CDR3: TGCGCCAGCAGCTCCGTTACGACTAGCGACTCCTACGAGCAGTACTTC. Protein product: CASSSVTTSDSYEQYF.